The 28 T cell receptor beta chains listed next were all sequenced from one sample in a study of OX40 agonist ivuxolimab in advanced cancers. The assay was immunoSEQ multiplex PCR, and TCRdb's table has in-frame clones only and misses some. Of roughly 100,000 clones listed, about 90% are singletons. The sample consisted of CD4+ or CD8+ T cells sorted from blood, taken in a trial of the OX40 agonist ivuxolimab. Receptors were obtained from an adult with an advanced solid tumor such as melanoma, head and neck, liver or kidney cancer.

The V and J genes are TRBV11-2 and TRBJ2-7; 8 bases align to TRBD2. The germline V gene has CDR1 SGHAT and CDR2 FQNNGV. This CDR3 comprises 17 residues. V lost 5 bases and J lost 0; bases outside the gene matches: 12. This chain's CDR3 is CASSLRGGTQSSYEQYF. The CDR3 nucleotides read TGTGCCAGCAGCCTCCGGGGGGGGACACAGAGCTCCTACGAGCAGTACTTC.

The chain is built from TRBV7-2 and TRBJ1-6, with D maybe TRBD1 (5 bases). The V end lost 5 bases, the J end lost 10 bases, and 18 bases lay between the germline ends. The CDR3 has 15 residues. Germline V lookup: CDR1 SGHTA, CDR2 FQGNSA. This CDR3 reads CASSKVQGIGSPLHF. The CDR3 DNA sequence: TGTGCCAGCAGCAAAGTCCAGGGTATCGGGTCACCCCTCCACTTT.

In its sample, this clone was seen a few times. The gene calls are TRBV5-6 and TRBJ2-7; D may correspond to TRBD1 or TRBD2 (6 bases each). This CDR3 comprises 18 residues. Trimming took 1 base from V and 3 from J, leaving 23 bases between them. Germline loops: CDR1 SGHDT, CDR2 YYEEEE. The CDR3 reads CASSLIGVGGRSNYEQYF. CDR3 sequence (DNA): TGTGCCAGCAGCTTGATTGGAGTTGGGGGGCGATCGAACTACGAGCAGTACTTC.

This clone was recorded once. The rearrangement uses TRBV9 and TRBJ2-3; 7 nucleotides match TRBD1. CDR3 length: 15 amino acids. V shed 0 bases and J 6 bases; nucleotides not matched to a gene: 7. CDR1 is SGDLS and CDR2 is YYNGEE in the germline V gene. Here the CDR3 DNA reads TGTGCCAGCAGCGTAGATTTCTCAGGGGGTGATACGCAGTATTTT. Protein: CASSVDFSGGDTQYF.

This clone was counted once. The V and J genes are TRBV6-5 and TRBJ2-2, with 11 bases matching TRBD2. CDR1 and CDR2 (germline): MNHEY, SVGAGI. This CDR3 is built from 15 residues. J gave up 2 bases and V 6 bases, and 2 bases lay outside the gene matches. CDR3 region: CASRLAGGNTGELFF. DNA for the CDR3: TGTGCCAGCAGGCTAGCGGGGGGAAACACCGGGGAGCTGTTTTTT.

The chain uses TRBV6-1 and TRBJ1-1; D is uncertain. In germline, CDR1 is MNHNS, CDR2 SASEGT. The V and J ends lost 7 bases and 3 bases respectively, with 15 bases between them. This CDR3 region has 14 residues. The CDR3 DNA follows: TGTGCCAGCAAAATAGACATGATAGACACTGAAGCTTTCTTT. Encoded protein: CASKIDMIDTEAFF.

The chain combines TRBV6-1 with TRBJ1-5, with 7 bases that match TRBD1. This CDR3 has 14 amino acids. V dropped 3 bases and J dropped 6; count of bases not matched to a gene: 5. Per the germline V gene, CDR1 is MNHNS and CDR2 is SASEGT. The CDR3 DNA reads TGTGCCAGCAGTGACCGACAGGGCAGTCAGCCCCAGCATTTT. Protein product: CASSDRQGSQPQHF.

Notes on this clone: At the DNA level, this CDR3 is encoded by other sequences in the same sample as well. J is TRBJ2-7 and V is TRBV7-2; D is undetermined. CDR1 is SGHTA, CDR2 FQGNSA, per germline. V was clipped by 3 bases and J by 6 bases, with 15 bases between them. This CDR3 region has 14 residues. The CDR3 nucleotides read TGTGCCAGCAGCTTTCCCCTTGGTAAGGCCGAGCAGTACTTC. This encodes CASSFPLGKAEQYF.

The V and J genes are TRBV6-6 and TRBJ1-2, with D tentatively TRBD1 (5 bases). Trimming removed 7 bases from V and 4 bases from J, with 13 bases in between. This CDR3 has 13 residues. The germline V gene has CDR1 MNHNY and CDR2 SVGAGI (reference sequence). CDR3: CASNQDSAYGYTF. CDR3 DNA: TGTGCCAGCAACCAAGACAGTGCCTATGGCTACACCTTC.

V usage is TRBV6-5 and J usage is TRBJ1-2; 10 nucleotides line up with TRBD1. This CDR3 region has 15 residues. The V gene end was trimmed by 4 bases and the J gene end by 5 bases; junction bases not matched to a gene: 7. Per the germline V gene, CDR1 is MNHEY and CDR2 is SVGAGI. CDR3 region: CASSSPTGGVYGYTF. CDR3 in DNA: TGTGCCAGCAGTTCCCCGACAGGGGGCGTATATGGCTACACCTTC.

CDR3 protein: CAWSRAGSNQPQHF. The DNA for the CDR3 is TGTGCCTGGAGCCGCGCAGGTAGCAATCAGCCCCAGCATTTT. V and J are TRBV30 and TRBJ1-5; no reliable D call. The germline gives CDR1 GTSNPN, CDR2 SVGIG (reference sequence). V shed 3 bases and J shed 0 bases, with 9 bases lying between them. CDR3 length: 14 residues.

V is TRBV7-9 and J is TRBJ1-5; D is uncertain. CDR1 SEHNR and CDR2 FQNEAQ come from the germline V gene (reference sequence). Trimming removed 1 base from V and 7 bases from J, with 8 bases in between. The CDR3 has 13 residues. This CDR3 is CASSLGVEQPQHF. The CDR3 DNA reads TGTGCCAGCAGCTTAGGGGTGGAACAGCCCCAGCATTTT.

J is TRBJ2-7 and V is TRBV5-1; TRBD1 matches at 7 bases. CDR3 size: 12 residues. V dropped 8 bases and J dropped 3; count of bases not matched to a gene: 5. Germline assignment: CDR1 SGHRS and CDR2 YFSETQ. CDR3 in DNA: TGCGCCAGTCGACAGGGAGACTACGAGCAGTACTTC. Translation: CASRQGDYEQYF.

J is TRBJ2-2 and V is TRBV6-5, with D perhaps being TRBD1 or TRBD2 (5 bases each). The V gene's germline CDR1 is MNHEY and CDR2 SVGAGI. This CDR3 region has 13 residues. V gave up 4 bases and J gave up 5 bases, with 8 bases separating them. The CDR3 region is CASSWGRTGELFF. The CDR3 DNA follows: TGTGCCAGCAGTTGGGGACGGACCGGGGAGCTGTTTTTT.

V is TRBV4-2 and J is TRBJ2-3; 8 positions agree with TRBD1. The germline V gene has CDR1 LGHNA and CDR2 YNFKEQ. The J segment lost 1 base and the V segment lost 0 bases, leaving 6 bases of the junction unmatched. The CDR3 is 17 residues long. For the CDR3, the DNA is TGTGCCAGCAGCCAAGATTGGTCAGGGGGCGGCACAGATACGCAGTATTTT. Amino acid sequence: CASSQDWSGGGTDTQYF.

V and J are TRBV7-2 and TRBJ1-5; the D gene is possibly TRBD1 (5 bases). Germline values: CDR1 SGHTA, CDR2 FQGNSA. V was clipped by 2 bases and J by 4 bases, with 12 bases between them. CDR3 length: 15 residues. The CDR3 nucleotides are TGTGCCAGCAGCTTAAATCGGGGGTATAATCAGCCCCAGCATTTT. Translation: CASSLNRGYNQPQHF.

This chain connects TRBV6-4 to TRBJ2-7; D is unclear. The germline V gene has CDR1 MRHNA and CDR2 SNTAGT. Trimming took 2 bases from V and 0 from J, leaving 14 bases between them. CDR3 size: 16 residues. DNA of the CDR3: TGTGCCAGCAGTGACGAGGTAGAGGCCCGCTCCTACGAGCAGTACTTC. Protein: CASSDEVEARSYEQYF.

The CDR3 reads CASSPPGKGNEQFF. The CDR3 DNA reads TGTGCCAGCAGTCCCCCAGGAAAGGGCAATGAGCAGTTCTTC. The chain combines TRBV28 with TRBJ2-1; no firm D call. CDR3 length: 14 amino acids. Trimming took off 5 bases at V and 6 bases at J, with 14 bases between the two ends. In germline, CDR1 is MDHEN, CDR2 SYDVKM. The variable domain in full, completed from reference TRBV28 and TRBJ2-1, reads DVKVTQSSRYLVKRTGEKVFLECVQDMDHENMFWYRQDPGLGLRLIYFSYDVKMKEKGDIPEGYSVSREKKERFSLILESASTNQTSMYLCASSPPGKGNEQFFGPGTRLTVL.

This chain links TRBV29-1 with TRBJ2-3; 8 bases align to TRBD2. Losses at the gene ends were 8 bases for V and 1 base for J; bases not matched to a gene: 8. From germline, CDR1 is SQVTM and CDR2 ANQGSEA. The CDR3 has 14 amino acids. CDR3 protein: CSSDAAGGTDTQYF. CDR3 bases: TGCAGCTCCGACGCAGCGGGGGGCACAGATACGCAGTATTTT.

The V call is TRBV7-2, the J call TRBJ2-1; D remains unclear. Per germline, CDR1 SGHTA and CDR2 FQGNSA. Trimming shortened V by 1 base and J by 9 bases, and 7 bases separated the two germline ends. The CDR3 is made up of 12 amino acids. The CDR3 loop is CASSLVAPEQFF. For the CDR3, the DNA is TGTGCCAGCAGCTTAGTTGCCCCTGAGCAGTTCTTC. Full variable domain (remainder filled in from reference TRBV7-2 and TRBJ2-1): GAGVSQSPSNKVTEKGKDVELRCDPISGHTALYWYRQSLGQGLEFLIYFQGNSAPDKSGLPSDRFSAERTGGSVSTLTIQRTQQEDSAVYLCASSLVAPEQFFGPGTRLTVL.

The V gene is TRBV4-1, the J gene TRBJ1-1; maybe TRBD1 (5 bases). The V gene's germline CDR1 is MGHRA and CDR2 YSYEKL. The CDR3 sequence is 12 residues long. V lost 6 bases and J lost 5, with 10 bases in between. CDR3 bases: TGCGCCAGCAGGGGGCGTGTAACTGAAGCTTTCTTT. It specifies CASRGRVTEAFF.

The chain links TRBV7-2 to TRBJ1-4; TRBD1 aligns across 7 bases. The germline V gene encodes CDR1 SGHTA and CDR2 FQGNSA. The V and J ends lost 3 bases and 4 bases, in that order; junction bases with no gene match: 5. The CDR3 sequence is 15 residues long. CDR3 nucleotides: TGTGCCAGCAGCTTTGGGGACAGAAGTAATGAAAAACTGTTTTTT. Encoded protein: CASSFGDRSNEKLFF.

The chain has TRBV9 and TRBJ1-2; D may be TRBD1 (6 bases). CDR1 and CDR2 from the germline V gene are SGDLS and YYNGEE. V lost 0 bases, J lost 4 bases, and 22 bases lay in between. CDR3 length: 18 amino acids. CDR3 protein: CASSVGLQPGESGYGYTF. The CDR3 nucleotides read TGTGCCAGCAGCGTAGGATTACAACCAGGGGAGAGTGGCTATGGCTACACCTTC.

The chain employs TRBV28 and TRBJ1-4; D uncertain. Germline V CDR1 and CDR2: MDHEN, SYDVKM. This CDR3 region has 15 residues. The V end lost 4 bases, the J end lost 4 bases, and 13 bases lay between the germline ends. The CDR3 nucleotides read TGTGCCAGCAGTTCCCCGGAGGCCAGTAATGAAAAACTGTTTTTT. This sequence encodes CASSSPEASNEKLFF.

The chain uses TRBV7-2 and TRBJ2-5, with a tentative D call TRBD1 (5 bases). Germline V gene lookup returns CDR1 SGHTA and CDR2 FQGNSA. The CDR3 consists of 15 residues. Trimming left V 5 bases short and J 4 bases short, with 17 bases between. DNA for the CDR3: TGTGCCAGCAGCCCCAGGGTATTGGTTCGAGAGACCCAGTACTTC. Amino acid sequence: CASSPRVLVRETQYF.

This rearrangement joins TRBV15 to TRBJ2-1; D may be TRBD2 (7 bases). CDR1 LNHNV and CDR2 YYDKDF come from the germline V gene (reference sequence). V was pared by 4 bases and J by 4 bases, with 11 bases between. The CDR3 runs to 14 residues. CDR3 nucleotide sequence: TGTGCCACCAGCAAGGGAGGGGGGTACAATGAGCAGTTCTTC. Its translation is CATSKGGGYNEQFF.

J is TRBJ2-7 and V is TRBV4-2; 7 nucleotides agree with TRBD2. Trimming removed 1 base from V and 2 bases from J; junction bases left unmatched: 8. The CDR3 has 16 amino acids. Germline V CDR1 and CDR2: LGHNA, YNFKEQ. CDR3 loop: CASSQAVGGRTYEQYF. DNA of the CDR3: TGTGCCAGCAGCCAAGCCGTCGGGGGGAGGACCTACGAGCAGTACTTC.

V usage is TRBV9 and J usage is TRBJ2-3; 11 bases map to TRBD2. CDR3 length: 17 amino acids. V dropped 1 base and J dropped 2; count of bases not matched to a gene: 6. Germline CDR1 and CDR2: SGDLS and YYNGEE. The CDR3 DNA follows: TGTGCCAGCAGCGTACCCCTAGCGGGGGGAATCACAGATACGCAGTATTTT. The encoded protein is CASSVPLAGGITDTQYF.